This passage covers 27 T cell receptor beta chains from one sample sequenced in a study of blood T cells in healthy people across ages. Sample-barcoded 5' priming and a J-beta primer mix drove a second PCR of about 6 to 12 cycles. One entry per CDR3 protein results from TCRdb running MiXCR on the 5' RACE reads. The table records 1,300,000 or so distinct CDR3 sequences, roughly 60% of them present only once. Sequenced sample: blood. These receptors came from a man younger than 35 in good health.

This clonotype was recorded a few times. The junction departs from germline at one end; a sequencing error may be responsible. CDR3 DNA sequence: TGCCTAACCAGAGGAGACAACTCCTACGAGCAGTACTTC. It is translated as CLTRGDNSYEQYF. The chain has TRBV7-9 and TRBJ2-7; the D is unclear. This CDR3 is built from 13 residues. Germline CDR1 and CDR2: SEHNR and FQNEAQ (reference sequence).

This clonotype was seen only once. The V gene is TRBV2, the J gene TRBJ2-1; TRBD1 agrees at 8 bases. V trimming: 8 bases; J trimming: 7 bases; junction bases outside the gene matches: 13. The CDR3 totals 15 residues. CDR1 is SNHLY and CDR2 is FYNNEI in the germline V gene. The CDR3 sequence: CASESDRGIENEQFF. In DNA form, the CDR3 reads TGTGCCAGCGAAAGCGACAGGGGTATAGAAAATGAGCAGTTCTTC.

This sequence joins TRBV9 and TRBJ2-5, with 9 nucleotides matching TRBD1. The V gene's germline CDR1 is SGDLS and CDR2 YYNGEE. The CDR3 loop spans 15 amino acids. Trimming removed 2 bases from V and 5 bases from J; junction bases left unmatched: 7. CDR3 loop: CASSVTGQGGETQYF. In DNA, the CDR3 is TGTGCCAGCAGCGTTACGGGACAGGGTGGTGAGACCCAGTACTTC.

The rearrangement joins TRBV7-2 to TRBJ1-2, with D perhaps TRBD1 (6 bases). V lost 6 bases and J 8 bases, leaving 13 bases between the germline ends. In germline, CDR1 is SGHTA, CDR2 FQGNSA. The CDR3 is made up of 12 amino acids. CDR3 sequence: CASRGGGYGYTF. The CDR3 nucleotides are TGTGCCAGCAGAGGGGGGGGCTACGGCTACACCTTC.

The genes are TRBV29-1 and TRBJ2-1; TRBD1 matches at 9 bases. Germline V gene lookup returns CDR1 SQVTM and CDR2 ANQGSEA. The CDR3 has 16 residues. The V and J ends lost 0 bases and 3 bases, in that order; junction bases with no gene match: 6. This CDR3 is CSVEDPDRGFYNEQFF. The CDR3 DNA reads TGCAGCGTTGAAGATCCGGACAGGGGATTCTACAATGAGCAGTTCTTC.

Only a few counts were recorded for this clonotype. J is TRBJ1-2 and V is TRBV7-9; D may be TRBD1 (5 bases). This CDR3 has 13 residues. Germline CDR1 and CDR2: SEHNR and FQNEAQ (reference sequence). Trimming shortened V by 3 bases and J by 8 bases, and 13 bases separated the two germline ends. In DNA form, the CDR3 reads TGTGCCAGCAGCTTGGGACGGCGCGAAGGCTACACCTTC. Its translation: CASSLGRREGYTF.

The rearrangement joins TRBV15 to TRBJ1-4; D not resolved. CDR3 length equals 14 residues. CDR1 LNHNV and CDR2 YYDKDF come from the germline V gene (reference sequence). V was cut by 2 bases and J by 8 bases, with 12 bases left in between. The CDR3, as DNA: TGTGCCACCAGCAGATGGGCAGGCCACGAAAAACTGTTTTTT. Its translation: CATSRWAGHEKLFF.

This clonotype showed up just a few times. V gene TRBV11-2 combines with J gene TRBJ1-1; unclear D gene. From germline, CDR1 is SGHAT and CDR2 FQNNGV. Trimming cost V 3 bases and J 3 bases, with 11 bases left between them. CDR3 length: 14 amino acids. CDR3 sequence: CASSFTPPYTEAFF. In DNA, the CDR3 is TGTGCCAGCAGCTTTACCCCCCCCTACACTGAAGCTTTCTTT.

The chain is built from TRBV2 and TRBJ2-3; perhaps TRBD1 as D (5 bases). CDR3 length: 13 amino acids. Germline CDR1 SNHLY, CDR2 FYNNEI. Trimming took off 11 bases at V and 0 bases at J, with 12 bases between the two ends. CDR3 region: CARGDSSTDTQYF. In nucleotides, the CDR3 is TGTGCCCGAGGAGACAGTAGCACAGATACGCAGTATTTT.

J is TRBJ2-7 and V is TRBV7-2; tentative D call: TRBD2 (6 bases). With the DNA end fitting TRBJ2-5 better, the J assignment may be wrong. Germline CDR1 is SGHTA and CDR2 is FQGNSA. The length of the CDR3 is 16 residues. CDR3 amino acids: CASSPNLGRMQETQYF. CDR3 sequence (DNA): TGTGCCAGCAGCCCAAACCTAGGGAGGATGCAAGAGACCCAGTACTTC.

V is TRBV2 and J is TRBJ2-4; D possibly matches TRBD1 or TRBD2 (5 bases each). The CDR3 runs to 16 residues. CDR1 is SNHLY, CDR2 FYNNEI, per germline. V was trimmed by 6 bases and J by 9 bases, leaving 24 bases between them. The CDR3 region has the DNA TGTGCCAGCAGCCCTAGGGACCAACCGGTCGGCAGCATTCAGTACTTC. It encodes CASSPRDQPVGSIQYF.

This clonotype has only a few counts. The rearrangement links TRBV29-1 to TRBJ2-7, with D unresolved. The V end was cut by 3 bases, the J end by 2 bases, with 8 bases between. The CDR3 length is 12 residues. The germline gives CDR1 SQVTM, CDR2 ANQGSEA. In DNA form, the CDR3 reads TGCAGCGTTGAGAGAGGCCCCTACGAGCAGTACTTC. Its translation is CSVERGPYEQYF.

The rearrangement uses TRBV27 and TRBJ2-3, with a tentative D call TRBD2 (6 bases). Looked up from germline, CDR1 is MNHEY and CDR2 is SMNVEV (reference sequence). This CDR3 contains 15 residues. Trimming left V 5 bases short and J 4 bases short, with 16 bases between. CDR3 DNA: TGTGCCAGCAGTCCAAGCCTAGCGATCGCAGATACGCAGTATTTT. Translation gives CASSPSLAIADTQYF.

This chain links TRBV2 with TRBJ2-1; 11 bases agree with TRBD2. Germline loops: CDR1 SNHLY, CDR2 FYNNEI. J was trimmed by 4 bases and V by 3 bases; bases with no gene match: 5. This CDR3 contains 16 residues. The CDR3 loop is CASSDAGTSGYNEQFF. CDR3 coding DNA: TGTGCCAGCAGTGACGCGGGGACTAGCGGATACAATGAGCAGTTCTTC.

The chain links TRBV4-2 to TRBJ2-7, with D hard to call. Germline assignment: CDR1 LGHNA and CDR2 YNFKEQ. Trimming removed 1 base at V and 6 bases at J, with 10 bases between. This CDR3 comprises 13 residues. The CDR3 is CASSQGASGEQYF. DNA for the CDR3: TGTGCCAGCAGCCAAGGGGCCTCGGGCGAGCAGTACTTC.

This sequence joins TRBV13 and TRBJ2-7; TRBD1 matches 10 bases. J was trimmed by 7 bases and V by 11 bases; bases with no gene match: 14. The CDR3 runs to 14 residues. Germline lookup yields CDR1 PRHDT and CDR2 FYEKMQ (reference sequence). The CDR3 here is CACTIGTGVGEQYF. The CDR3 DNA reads TGTGCCTGCACCATTGGGACAGGGGTAGGAGAGCAGTACTTC.

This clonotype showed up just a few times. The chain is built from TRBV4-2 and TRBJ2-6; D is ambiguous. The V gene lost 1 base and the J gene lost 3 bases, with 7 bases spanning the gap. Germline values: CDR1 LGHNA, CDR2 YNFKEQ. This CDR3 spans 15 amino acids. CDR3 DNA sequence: TGTGCCAGCAGCCAAGTGCGAGTTGGGGCCAACGTCCTGACTTTC. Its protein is CASSQVRVGANVLTF.

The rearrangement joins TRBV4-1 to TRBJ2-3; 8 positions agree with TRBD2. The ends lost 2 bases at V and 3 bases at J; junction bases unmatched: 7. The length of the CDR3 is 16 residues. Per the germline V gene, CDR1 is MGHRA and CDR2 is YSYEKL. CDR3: CASSQSASGRTDTQYF. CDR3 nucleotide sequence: TGCGCCAGCAGCCAATCGGCGAGCGGGAGAACAGATACGCAGTATTTT.

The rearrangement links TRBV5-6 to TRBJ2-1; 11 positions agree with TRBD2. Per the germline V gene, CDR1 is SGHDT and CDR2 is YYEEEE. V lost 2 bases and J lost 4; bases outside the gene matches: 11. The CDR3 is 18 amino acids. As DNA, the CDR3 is TGTGCCAGCAGCTTCGAAACTAGCGGGAGCCGTCATTACAATGAGCAGTTCTTC. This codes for CASSFETSGSRHYNEQFF. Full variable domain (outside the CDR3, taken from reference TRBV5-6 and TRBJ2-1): DAGVTQSPTHLIKTRGQQVTLRCSPKSGHDTVSWYQQALGQGPQFIFQYYEEEERQRGNFPDRFSGHQFPNYSSELNVNALLLGDSALYLCASSFETSGSRHYNEQFFGPGTRLTVL.

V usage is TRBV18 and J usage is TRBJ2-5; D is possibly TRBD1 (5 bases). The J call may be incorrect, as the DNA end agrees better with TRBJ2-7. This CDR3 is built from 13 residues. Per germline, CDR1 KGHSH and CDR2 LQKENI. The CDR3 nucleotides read TGTGCCAGCTCACCGGCCAGGGTGGCCGAGCAGTACTTC. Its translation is CASSPARVAEQYF.

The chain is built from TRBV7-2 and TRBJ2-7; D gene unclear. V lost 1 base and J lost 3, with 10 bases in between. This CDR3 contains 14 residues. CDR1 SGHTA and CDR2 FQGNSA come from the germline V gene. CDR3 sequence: CASSLEAMGYEQYF. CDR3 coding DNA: TGTGCCAGCAGCTTAGAAGCGATGGGCTACGAGCAGTACTTC.

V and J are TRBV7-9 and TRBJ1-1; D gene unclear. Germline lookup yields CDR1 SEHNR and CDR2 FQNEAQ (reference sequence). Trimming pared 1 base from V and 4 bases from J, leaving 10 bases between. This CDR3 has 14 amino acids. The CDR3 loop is CASSLVLAGTEAFF. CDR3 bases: TGTGCCAGCAGCTTAGTACTGGCGGGCACTGAAGCTTTCTTT.

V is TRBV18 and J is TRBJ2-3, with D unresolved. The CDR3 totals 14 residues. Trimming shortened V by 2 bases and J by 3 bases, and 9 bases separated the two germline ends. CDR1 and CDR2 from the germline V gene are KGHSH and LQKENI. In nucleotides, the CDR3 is TGTGCCAGCTCACCAACCGGCTTTACAGATACGCAGTATTTT. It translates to CASSPTGFTDTQYF. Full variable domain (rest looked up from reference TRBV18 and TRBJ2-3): NAGVMQNPRHLVRRRGQEARLRCSPMKGHSHVYWYRQLPEEGLKFMVYLQKENIIDESGMPKERFSAEFPKEGPSILRIQQVVRGDSAAYFCASSPTGFTDTQYFGPGTRLTVL.

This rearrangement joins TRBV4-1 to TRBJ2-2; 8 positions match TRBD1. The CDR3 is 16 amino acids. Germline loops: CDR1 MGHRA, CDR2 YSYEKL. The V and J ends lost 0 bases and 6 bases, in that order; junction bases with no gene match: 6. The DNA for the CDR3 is TGCGCCAGCAGCCAAGATTGGGACAGGCGATCCGGGGAGCTGTTTTTT. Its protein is CASSQDWDRRSGELFF.

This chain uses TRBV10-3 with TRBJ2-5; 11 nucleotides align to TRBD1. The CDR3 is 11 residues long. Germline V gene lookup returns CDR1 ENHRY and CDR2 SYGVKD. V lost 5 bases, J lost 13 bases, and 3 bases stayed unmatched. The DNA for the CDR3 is TGTGCCATCAGTCAGGGACAGGGGGGGTACTTC. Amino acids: CAISQGQGGYF.

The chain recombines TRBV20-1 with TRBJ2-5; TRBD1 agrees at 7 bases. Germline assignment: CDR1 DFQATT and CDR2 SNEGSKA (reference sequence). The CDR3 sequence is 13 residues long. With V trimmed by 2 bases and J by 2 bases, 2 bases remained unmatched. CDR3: CSARPRGQETQYF. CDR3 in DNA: TGCAGTGCTAGACCCAGGGGGCAAGAGACCCAGTACTTC.

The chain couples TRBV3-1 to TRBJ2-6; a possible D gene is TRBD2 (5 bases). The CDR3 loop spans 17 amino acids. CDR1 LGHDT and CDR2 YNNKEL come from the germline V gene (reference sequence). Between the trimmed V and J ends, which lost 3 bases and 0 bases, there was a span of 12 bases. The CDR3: CASSQRVSSSGANVLTF. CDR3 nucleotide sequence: TGTGCCAGCAGCCAGAGGGTCTCTTCCTCTGGGGCCAACGTCCTGACTTTC. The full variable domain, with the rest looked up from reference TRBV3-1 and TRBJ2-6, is DTAVSQTPKYLVTQMGNDKSIKCEQNLGHDTMYWYKQDSKKFLKIMFSYNNKELIINETVPNRFSPKSPDKAHLNLHINSLELGDSAVYFCASSQRVSSSGANVLTFGAGSRLTVL.